Listed here are 26 T cell receptor beta chains from one sample, sequenced in a study of CD4 T cells in relation to SARS-CoV-2 and coronaviruses. Only in-frame clones appear in the TCRdb table, and some are missing; sequencing was by immunoSEQ multiplex PCR. The data contain about 36,000 clones, 70% to 85% of them singletons. No antigens are known for them. Sequencing was performed on naive CD4+ T cells from PBMCs, cultured in vitro. Regarding subset: naive CD4+ T cells isolated by negative enrichment. Receptors originate from an adult with COVID-19.

The chain links TRBV18 to TRBJ2-1, with 10 positions matching TRBD2. CDR3 length equals 18 residues. The trim removed 3 bases at V and 0 bases at J, leaving 8 bases unmatched. CDR1 is KGHSH and CDR2 is LQKENI in the germline V gene. Here the CDR3 reads CASSPAVAGGYSYNEQFF. The CDR3 region has the DNA TGTGCCAGCTCACCCGCGGTAGCGGGAGGATACTCCTACAATGAGCAGTTCTTC.

CDR3 DNA sequence: TGTGCCAGCAGCCTCCGGGACACCAGCACCGGGGAGCTGTTTTTT. This codes for CASSLRDTSTGELFF. The chain recombines TRBV3-1 (or the pseudogene TRBV3-2) with TRBJ2-2; D might be TRBD1 (6 bases). Germline V gene lookup returns CDR1 LGHDT and CDR2 YNNKEL (reference sequence). The V gene lost 4 bases and the J gene lost 4 bases, with 13 bases spanning the gap. The CDR3 extends over 15 amino acids.

The rearrangement joins TRBV7-2 to TRBJ2-7, with a weak D call TRBD1 (6 bases). This CDR3 is built from 15 residues. The germline gives CDR1 SGHTA, CDR2 FQGNSA. Deletions cut 2 bases from V and 2 bases from J, with 13 bases between. CDR3 nucleotide sequence: TGTGCCAGCAGCTTAATGCCAGGGGAAACCTACGAGCAGTACTTC. Encoded protein: CASSLMPGETYEQYF. The full variable domain, rest sourced from reference TRBV7-2 and TRBJ2-7, is GAGVSQSPSNKVTEKGKDVELRCDPISGHTALYWYRQSLGQGLEFLIYFQGNSAPDKSGLPSDRFSAERTGGSVSTLTIQRTQQEDSAVYLCASSLMPGETYEQYFGPGTRLTVT.

The gene calls are TRBV11-1 and TRBJ2-2; no clear D gene. V gave up 3 bases and J gave up 4 bases, with 6 bases separating them. The CDR3 has 13 amino acids. Per germline, CDR1 SGHAT and CDR2 FQDESV (reference sequence). CDR3 coding DNA: TGTGCCAGCAGCTTTTATGGCACCGGGGAGCTGTTTTTT. It specifies CASSFYGTGELFF.

The chain employs TRBV6-6 and TRBJ2-1; the D gene is possibly TRBD1 (7 bases). V was clipped by 5 bases and J by 5 bases, with 22 bases between them. Looked up from germline, CDR1 is MNHNY and CDR2 is SVGAGI (reference sequence). The CDR3 length is 17 residues. Written as DNA, the CDR3 is TGTGCCAGCAGTCCAGCAGTCCAGGGGGGCCCAAACAATGAGCAGTTCTTC. The encoded protein is CASSPAVQGGPNNEQFF.

The chain has TRBV19 and TRBJ1-5; no reliable D call. The CDR3 has 13 residues. Per germline, CDR1 LNHDA and CDR2 SQIVND (reference sequence). Trimming shortened V by 3 bases and J by 3 bases, and 6 bases separated the two germline ends. The chain's CDR3 is CASSIIHNQPQHF. In DNA, the CDR3 is TGTGCCAGTAGTATTATTCACAATCAGCCCCAGCATTTT.

The V gene is TRBV6-2 or TRBV6-3, the J gene TRBJ2-7; D is possibly TRBD1 (6 bases). CDR3 length: 13 amino acids. Germline-derived CDR1 and CDR2 are MNHEY and SVGEGT. V lost 6 bases, J lost 5 bases, and 14 bases lay in between. CDR3 sequence (DNA): TGTGCCAGCAGCCCACAGGGTCGCGACGAGCAGTACTTC. Translating gives CASSPQGRDEQYF.

V and J are TRBV28 and TRBJ1-5; 7 bases map to TRBD1. This CDR3 has 15 residues. V shed 6 bases, J shed 4 bases, and the junction held 9 bases outside the gene matches. The germline gives CDR1 MDHEN, CDR2 SYDVKM. CDR3 amino acids: CASRIQGRGNQPQHF. The CDR3 region has the DNA TGTGCCAGCAGAATACAGGGGAGAGGGAATCAGCCCCAGCATTTT.

In this sample, this clone turned up once. V and J are TRBV2 and TRBJ2-5; 7 bases line up with TRBD2. Germline values: CDR1 SNHLY, CDR2 FYNNEI. CDR3 length: 13 amino acids. V lost 4 bases, J lost 5 bases, and 4 bases stayed unmatched. CDR3 coding DNA: TGTGCCAGCAGTGGACTAGCTGACGAGACCCAGTACTTC. Residues: CASSGLADETQYF.

The gene calls are TRBV19 and TRBJ2-1; 7 bases are shared with TRBD2. Germline V gene sequence: CDR1 LNHDA, CDR2 SQIVND (reference sequence). The CDR3 runs 18 residues. V trimming: 3 bases; J trimming: 9 bases; junction bases outside the gene matches: 20. The CDR3 region is CASSIFFGGRVSPGEQFF. The CDR3 DNA is TGTGCCAGTAGTATTTTCTTCGGGGGGAGGGTTTCCCCCGGTGAGCAGTTCTTC. Based on the CDR3 plus reference TRBV19 and TRBJ2-1, the full variable domain is DGGITQSPKYLFRKEGQNVTLSCEQNLNHDAMYWYRQDPGQGLRLIYYSQIVNDFQKGDIAEGYSVSREKKESFPLTVTSAQKNPTAFYLCASSIFFGGRVSPGEQFFGPGTRLTVL.

This clone was found once. The chain employs TRBV9 and TRBJ1-6, with a weak D call TRBD1 (5 bases). Germline-derived CDR1 and CDR2 are SGDLS and YYNGEE. CDR3 size: 16 residues. V lost 0 bases, J lost 7 bases, and 14 bases lay in between. Here the CDR3 reads CASSVAPGQNNSPLHF. DNA of the CDR3: TGTGCCAGCAGCGTAGCGCCCGGACAAAACAATTCACCCCTCCACTTT.

CDR3 DNA sequence: TGTGCCAGCAGCTTAGGCTGGAGCGGTTTCGGGAGAGAAGATACGCAGTATTTT. Translation: CASSLGWSGFGREDTQYF. V and J are TRBV7-2 and TRBJ2-3; weak D call: TRBD2 (6 bases). This CDR3 region has 18 residues. Germline V gene lookup returns CDR1 SGHTA and CDR2 FQGNSA. V was trimmed by 1 base and J by 5 bases, leaving 22 bases between them.

This chain connects TRBV15 to TRBJ1-5; D is unclear. V lost 3 bases to trimming and J lost 0 bases, with 9 bases between them. The CDR3 totals 15 residues. From germline, CDR1 is LNHNV and CDR2 YYDKDF (reference sequence). The CDR3 spells CATSSSAHSNQPQHF. DNA for the CDR3: TGTGCCACCAGCAGCTCGGCCCATAGCAATCAGCCCCAGCATTTT.

V usage is TRBV30 and J usage is TRBJ2-1; tentative D call: TRBD2 (6 bases). Between the trimmed V and J ends, which lost 4 bases and 9 bases, there was a span of 25 bases. Germline assignment: CDR1 GTSNPN and CDR2 SVGIG (reference sequence). CDR3 length: 16 residues. Written as DNA, the CDR3 is TGTGCCTGGACTAGAGGTGCGGGGAGTTTTGTCGGTGAGCAGTTCTTC. As protein: CAWTRGAGSFVGEQFF. The variable domain in full, with the rest retrieved from reference TRBV30 and TRBJ2-1, is SQTIHQWPATLVQPVGSPLSLECTVEGTSNPNLYWYRQAAGRGLQLLFYSVGIGQISSEVPQNLSASRPQDRQFILSSKKLLLSDSGFYLCAWTRGAGSFVGEQFFGPGTRLTVL.

The J gene is TRBJ2-7, the V gene TRBV28; 7 nucleotides match TRBD2. The V segment lost 7 bases and the J segment 5 bases; nucleotides outside the gene matches: 8. Germline V CDR1 and CDR2: MDHEN, SYDVKM. There are 13 residues in the CDR3. CDR3 residues: CASTAGVGNEQYF. CDR3 sequence (DNA): TGTGCCAGCACCGCGGGAGTTGGGAACGAGCAGTACTTC.

V is TRBV7-3 and J is TRBJ1-2; D not resolved. Trimming took off 5 bases at V and 8 bases at J, with 21 bases between the two ends. The CDR3 is 15 residues long. CDR1 and CDR2 (germline): SGHTA, FQGTGA. In DNA, the CDR3 is TGTGCCAGCAGCCCTGGGCGGGGAGGTTTCGGGGGCTACACCTTC. It encodes CASSPGRGGFGGYTF.

The chain is built from TRBV9 and TRBJ2-1; 9 bases map to TRBD1. The CDR3 is 16 amino acids. Germline-derived CDR1 and CDR2 are SGDLS and YYNGEE. V shed 4 bases and J 5 bases; nucleotides not matched to a gene: 10. The CDR3 nucleotides are TGTGCCAGCAGCCCTAGTGGGGACAGGGCCCACAATGAGCAGTTCTTC. It is translated as CASSPSGDRAHNEQFF.

This clone was recorded only once. This chain connects TRBV28 to TRBJ2-7; TRBD2 matches 8 bases. Germline-derived CDR1 and CDR2 are MDHEN and SYDVKM. The CDR3 loop spans 18 amino acids. Trimming cost V 6 bases and J 5 bases; bases outside gene matches: 21. The CDR3 spells CASRPSSGSSNLGDEQYF. The CDR3 DNA sequence: TGTGCCAGCAGACCTTCCAGCGGGAGCTCAAACCTGGGGGACGAGCAGTACTTC.

The V gene is TRBV10-3, the J gene TRBJ2-3; 9 bases are shared with TRBD1. This CDR3 spans 14 amino acids. Trimming took 5 bases from V and 1 from J; bases not matched to a gene: 1. Germline V gene data show CDR1 as ENHRY and CDR2 as SYGVKD. The CDR3 coding sequence is TGTGCCATCAGTTGGGACAGGGGCACAGATACGCAGTATTTT. This sequence encodes CAISWDRGTDTQYF.

V and J are TRBV4-2 and TRBJ1-2; D perhaps matches TRBD1 (5 bases). This CDR3 spans 16 amino acids. Germline V gene lookup returns CDR1 LGHNA and CDR2 YNFKEQ. Trimming left V 4 bases short and J 0 bases short, with 15 bases between. CDR3: CASSPSAGSSNYGYTF. CDR3 nucleotide sequence: TGTGCCAGCAGCCCTTCCGCAGGGAGCTCTAACTATGGCTACACCTTC.

V and J are TRBV7-9 and TRBJ2-1, with TRBD2 matching over 14 bases. Germline CDR1 is SEHNR and CDR2 is FQNEAQ (reference sequence). This CDR3 spans 15 amino acids. With 5 bases clipped from V and 6 bases from J, the junction kept 3 bases outside the gene matches. The CDR3 loop reads CASSGLAGGRNEQFF. The CDR3 nucleotides read TGTGCCAGCAGCGGACTAGCGGGAGGCCGCAATGAGCAGTTCTTC.

Regarding this clone: A junction end diverges from the germline sequence, so it may reflect a read error. The genes are TRBV27 and TRBJ1-2, with TRBD1 as a possible D gene (6 bases). This CDR3 is 14 amino acids long. Germline V gene data show CDR1 as MNHEY and CDR2 as SMNVEV (reference sequence). CDR3 protein: CASSISGAVYGYTF. The CDR3 DNA reads TGTGCCAGCAGTATATCAGGGGCGGTCTATGGCTACACCTTC.

The gene calls are TRBV19 and TRBJ1-6; D may be TRBD1 (5 bases). Deletions cut 7 bases from V and 13 bases from J, with 23 bases between. The germline V gene has CDR1 LNHDA and CDR2 SQIVND (reference sequence). The CDR3 loop spans 15 amino acids. The CDR3: CASKTAVNAVSPLHF. In nucleotides, the CDR3 is TGTGCCAGTAAGACAGCCGTGAACGCAGTTTCGCCCCTCCACTTT.

The chain employs TRBV28 and TRBJ2-7, with 8 bases aligning to TRBD2. This CDR3 comprises 15 residues. Germline V gene data show CDR1 as MDHEN and CDR2 as SYDVKM. The ends lost 2 bases at V and 2 bases at J; junction bases unmatched: 5. The DNA for the CDR3 is TGTGCCAGCAGTTTAAGGCGGGAGGCTGCCTACGAGCAGTACTTC. This encodes CASSLRREAAYEQYF.

This sequence joins TRBV27 and TRBJ2-3, with D perhaps matching TRBD1 or TRBD2 (5 bases each). Trimming cost V 4 bases and J 0 bases, with 5 bases left between them. Germline V CDR1 and CDR2: MNHEY, SMNVEV (reference sequence). The CDR3 is 13 residues long. The CDR3: CASSWDSTDTQYF. The CDR3 region has the DNA TGTGCCAGCAGTTGGGACAGCACAGATACGCAGTATTTT.

The V gene is TRBV7-2, the J gene TRBJ1-6, with 7 bases identical to TRBD1. CDR3 length equals 15 residues. The germline gives CDR1 SGHTA, CDR2 FQGNSA. The ends lost 5 bases at V and 5 bases at J; junction bases unmatched: 6. The CDR3 DNA reads TGTGCCAGCAGCCTCCAGGGACAGAATAATTCACCCCTCCACTTT. This gives the protein CASSLQGQNNSPLHF.